One and the same sample provided the 14 T cell receptor beta chains below, sequenced in a study of blood T cell repertoires in COVID-19. The repertoire was sequenced with immunoSEQ multiplex PCR; TCRdb's copy has only in-frame clones and lacks some. The sample carries 250,000 to 350,000 clones, roughly 86% recorded once. Sequenced: peripheral blood. The origin of the receptors is a woman in her forties or fifties who had recovered from COVID-19.

V gene TRBV28 combines with J gene TRBJ2-1; D is unresolved. Trimming shortened V by 7 bases and J by 8 bases, and 12 bases separated the two germline ends. CDR3 length equals 12 residues. Germline values: CDR1 MDHEN, CDR2 SYDVKM. This CDR3 reads CASTENMDEQFF. The CDR3 nucleotides are TGTGCCAGCACCGAAAACATGGATGAGCAGTTCTTC. The variable domain in full, completed from reference TRBV28 and TRBJ2-1, reads DVKVTQSSRYLVKRTGEKVFLECVQDMDHENMFWYRQDPGLGLRLIYFSYDVKMKEKGDIPEGYSVSREKKERFSLILESASTNQTSMYLCASTENMDEQFFGPGTRLTVL.

The chain combines TRBV7-2 with TRBJ2-3; D perhaps matches TRBD1 (6 bases). There are 15 residues in the CDR3. Germline V CDR1 and CDR2: SGHTA, FQGNSA. V lost 1 base, J lost 1 base, and 9 bases lay in between. The CDR3 region is CASSLEQGGTDTQYF. CDR3 DNA: TGTGCCAGCAGCTTAGAACAGGGTGGCACAGATACGCAGTATTTT.

This chain connects TRBV3-1 (or the pseudogene TRBV3-2) to TRBJ2-2; D is ambiguous. This CDR3 spans 15 amino acids. Between the trimmed V and J ends, which lost 0 bases and 1 base, there was a span of 6 bases. CDR1 is LGHDT, CDR2 YNNKEL, per germline (reference sequence). The DNA of the CDR3 is TGTGCCAGCAGCCAAGATAGACTGAACACCGGGGAGCTGTTTTTT. This translates into CASSQDRLNTGELFF.

The CDR3 loop is CASSYAAERYYGYTF. CDR3 nucleotide sequence: TGTGCCAGCAGTTACGCTGCGGAGCGCTACTATGGCTACACCTTC. V gene TRBV6-5 combines with J gene TRBJ1-2; D is undetermined. This CDR3 spans 15 amino acids. V was pared by 2 bases and J by 3 bases, with 13 bases between. In germline, CDR1 is MNHEY, CDR2 SVGAGI.

This chain uses TRBV6-5 with TRBJ2-5, with 8 bases identical to TRBD1. Per the germline V gene, CDR1 is MNHEY and CDR2 is SVGAGI. The length of the CDR3 is 12 residues. V was clipped by 6 bases and J by 5 bases; unmatched bases: 2. Written as DNA, the CDR3 is TGTGCCAGCAGCAGGGGGCGGGAGACCCAGTACTTC. Its translation: CASSRGRETQYF.

This clone has only a few counts. The CDR3 region has the DNA TGTGCCAGCACGGGAGGAGTAAACTACGAGCAGTACTTC. Translating gives CASTGGVNYEQYF. V and J are TRBV28 and TRBJ2-7; 7 nucleotides agree with TRBD2. The CDR3 has 13 amino acids. From germline, CDR1 is MDHEN and CDR2 SYDVKM. V lost 7 bases and J lost 3; bases outside the gene matches: 6.

This rearrangement joins TRBV12-3 or TRBV12-4 to TRBJ2-2, with 7 bases fitting TRBD1. Unmatched junction bases numbered 8, after V lost 8 bases and J lost 8 bases. The CDR3 extends over 13 amino acids. The CDR3 DNA sequence: TGTGCCAGCGGAGAGAGGGGGCCTGGGGAGCTGTTTTTT. Its translation: CASGERGPGELFF.

The chain is built from TRBV5-4 and TRBJ2-1; D possibly corresponds to TRBD2 (5 bases). The CDR3 extends over 14 amino acids. Germline values: CDR1 SGHNT, CDR2 YYREEE (reference sequence). With 2 bases removed from V and 4 bases from J, the gap between germline ends came to 10 bases. The CDR3 reads CASSLFSEYNEQFF. CDR3 DNA: TGTGCCAGCAGCTTATTTAGCGAATACAATGAGCAGTTCTTC. Supplemented by reference TRBV5-4 and TRBJ2-1, the full variable domain reads ETGVTQSPTHLIKTRGQQVTLRCSSQSGHNTVSWYQQALGQGPQFIFQYYREEENGRGNFPPRFSGLQFPNYSSELNVNALELDDSALYLCASSLFSEYNEQFFGPGTRLTVL.

The V gene is TRBV6-5, the J gene TRBJ1-2, with D possibly being TRBD1 (6 bases). The germline gives CDR1 MNHEY, CDR2 SVGAGI. Between the trimmed V and J ends, which lost 2 bases and 8 bases, there was a span of 9 bases. The CDR3 extends over 12 amino acids. In DNA form, the CDR3 reads TGTGCCAGCAGTTACCGCAGGGGCGGCTACACCTTC. Its translation is CASSYRRGGYTF.

This rearrangement joins TRBV27 to TRBJ2-7; 9 nucleotides match TRBD2. CDR3 size: 19 residues. Losses at the gene ends were 1 base for V and 3 bases for J; bases not matched to a gene: 16. Germline lookup yields CDR1 MNHEY and CDR2 SMNVEV (reference sequence). CDR3 protein: CASSLYGTAGTSSIYEQYF. In DNA, the CDR3 is TGTGCCAGCAGTTTATACGGCACTGCCGGGACTAGCAGCATCTACGAGCAGTACTTC.

The J gene is TRBJ1-4, the V gene TRBV28; TRBD1 matches 7 bases. CDR1 and CDR2 (germline): MDHEN, SYDVKM. CDR3 size: 14 residues. The V and J ends lost 5 bases and 8 bases, in that order; junction bases with no gene match: 8. The CDR3 region has the DNA TGTGCCAGCAGTCTACAGGGGTTTCGGGAAAAACTGTTTTTT. Protein sequence: CASSLQGFREKLFF.

This clone was observed a few times. The chain has TRBV27 and TRBJ1-2; no clear D gene. The germline V and J ends were trimmed by 7 bases and 2 bases, with 20 bases remaining between them. Germline V gene sequence: CDR1 MNHEY, CDR2 SMNVEV (reference sequence). The CDR3 loop spans 16 amino acids. CDR3 nucleotide sequence: TGTGCCAGCAAACCTTACGGGGTACGCGGCAACTATGGCTACACCTTC. It yields the protein CASKPYGVRGNYGYTF.

The chain uses TRBV27 and TRBJ1-3, with 7 bases that match TRBD1. V lost 6 bases and J lost 3; bases outside the gene matches: 5. This CDR3 comprises 14 residues. Germline V gene sequence: CDR1 MNHEY, CDR2 SMNVEV (reference sequence). The CDR3 bases are TGTGCCAGCAGCCAAGGGGGCGTTGGAAACACCATATATTTT. This codes for CASSQGGVGNTIYF.

For this clone: One end of the junction fails to match germline, which may point to a read error. The chain recombines TRBV7-7 with TRBJ2-5; D not resolved. This CDR3 is built from 14 residues. CDR1 is SSHAT, CDR2 FNYEAQ, per germline (reference sequence). The CDR3 DNA is TGTGCTAGCAGCTTAGGGTCGCGCCAAGAGACCCAGTACTTC. It encodes CASSLGSRQETQYF.